This TCR beta chain was profiled in a study of spatial heterogeneity in lung cancer. Study-wide background: PBMC collected at follow-up were sequenced when available, a median of around 2 years after resection. Detection consistently yielded more beta chains than alpha chains.

The V and J ends lost 5 bases and 0 bases respectively, with 13 bases between them. The CDR3 is 15 residues long. The germline gives CDR1 SEHNR, CDR2 FQNEAQ (reference sequence). Documented time point: blood at routine non-recurrence follow-up after resection. From tumor, nontumor lung or frozen PBMC, whole RNA was taken unsorted for sequencing. Individually, TCR cDNA molecules were each labelled with a unique molecular identifier. TCRdb passed the 5' RACE reads through MiXCR, listing each CDR3 protein once. The data contain around 110,000 distinct CDR3 sequences, 12% of them seen just once; the ten biggest clones take up over 15%. About this clonotype: Its antigen is unknown.

Broader study findings: More often at tumor resection than at routine follow-up, ubiquitous expanded tumor TCRs were detected in the blood.

The V call is TRBV7-9, the J call TRBJ1-1; D not certain. This receptor was taken from a male donor with early-stage non-small cell lung cancer. Sample: PBMCs, taken at follow-up. CDR3 region: CASSQLTGMNTEAFF. In nucleotides, the CDR3 is TGTGCCAGCAGCCAACTCACCGGGATGAACACTGAAGCTTTCTTT.